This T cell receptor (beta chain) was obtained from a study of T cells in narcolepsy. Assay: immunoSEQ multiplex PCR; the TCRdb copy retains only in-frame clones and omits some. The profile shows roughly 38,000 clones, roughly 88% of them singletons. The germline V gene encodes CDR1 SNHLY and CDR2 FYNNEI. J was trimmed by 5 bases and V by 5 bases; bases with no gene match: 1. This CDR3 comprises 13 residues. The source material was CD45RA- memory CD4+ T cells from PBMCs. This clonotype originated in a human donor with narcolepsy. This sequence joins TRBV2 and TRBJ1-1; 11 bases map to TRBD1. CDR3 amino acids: CASSRDRGTEAFF. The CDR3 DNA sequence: TGTGCCAGCAGTCGGGACAGGGGGACTGAAGCTTTCTTT.